Following are 32 T cell receptor beta chains from one sample sequenced in a study of shared clonotypes between healthy human individuals. Only in-frame clones appear in the TCRdb table, and some are missing; sequencing was by immunoSEQ multiplex PCR. The sample records under 2,500,000 clones, approximately 95% being singletons. Sequences were obtained from naive CD4+ T cells sorted from blood. Subset reported: CD45RA+ positively selected. The source is a man between 18 and 29 years old in good health.

This clone was seen just once. The chain links TRBV2 to TRBJ2-5; D is possibly TRBD2 (5 bases). The CDR3 loop spans 13 amino acids. Germline CDR1 is SNHLY and CDR2 is FYNNEI. The ends were cut back, 10 bases at V and 1 base at J, with 13 bases in the middle. The CDR3 DNA sequence: TGTGCCAACCAAGCGGAGATCCAAGAGACCCAGTACTTC. Its translation: CANQAEIQETQYF.

V is TRBV10-3 and J is TRBJ1-2, with a possible D match to TRBD1 (5 bases). This CDR3 has 15 residues. Germline V gene sequence: CDR1 ENHRY, CDR2 SYGVKD. V was pared by 3 bases and J by 4 bases, with 15 bases between. CDR3 coding DNA: TGTGCCATCAGTGAAGATAGTACAGGACCCTATGGCTACACCTTC. It codes for CAISEDSTGPYGYTF.

The CDR3 spells CASSPDRGSTNEKLFF. The CDR3 nucleotides read TGTGCCAGCAGCCCGGACAGGGGTTCAACTAATGAAAAACTGTTTTTT. J is TRBJ1-4 and V is TRBV7-9; 9 bases fit TRBD1. Germline V CDR1 and CDR2: SEHNR, FQNEAQ (reference sequence). This CDR3 comprises 16 residues. After removal of 5 bases from V and 0 bases from J, the junction contained 4 bases not matched to a gene.

This rearrangement joins TRBV2 to TRBJ2-1; the D call may be TRBD1 or TRBD2 (6 bases each). The CDR3 runs to 17 residues. V dropped 4 bases and J dropped 0 bases, with 16 bases sitting between them. CDR1 and CDR2 from the germline V gene are SNHLY and FYNNEI. CDR3 in DNA: TGTGCCAGCAGTGGGGGGGCGTCGGTTTCCTCCTACAATGAGCAGTTCTTC. This translates into CASSGGASVSSYNEQFF.

This clone was seen once. The chain recombines TRBV5-1 with TRBJ2-5, with 8 bases lining up with TRBD1. The CDR3 contains 16 residues. Germline V gene sequence: CDR1 SGHRS, CDR2 YFSETQ. Trimming took 2 bases from V and 4 from J; bases not matched to a gene: 10. CDR3 nucleotide sequence: TGCGCCAGCAGCTTTACCGGGACAGGCGTTAGAGAGACCCAGTACTTC. It specifies CASSFTGTGVRETQYF.

V gene TRBV29-1 combines with J gene TRBJ2-7, with D maybe TRBD2 (7 bases). Germline V gene sequence: CDR1 SQVTM, CDR2 ANQGSEA. Trimming left V 7 bases short and J 7 bases short, with 17 bases between. This CDR3 is built from 12 residues. For the CDR3, the DNA is TGCAGCGCCCACGAGAGGGGGGGAGAGCAGTACTTC. Translation gives CSAHERGGEQYF.

In its sample, this clone was seen a few times. V and J are TRBV6-5 and TRBJ2-7, with 9 bases lining up with TRBD1. This CDR3 is built from 15 residues. Germline lookup yields CDR1 MNHEY and CDR2 SVGAGI. V was pared by 2 bases and J by 3 bases, with 5 bases of the junction left unmatched. CDR3 in DNA: TGTGCCAGCAGTTACCTCAGGGACAGGGACTACGAGCAGTACTTC. It yields the protein CASSYLRDRDYEQYF.

The rearrangement joins TRBV4-2 to TRBJ2-1; D assignment may be TRBD1 or TRBD2 (5 bases each). Germline values: CDR1 LGHNA, CDR2 YNFKEQ. This CDR3 contains 16 residues. V lost 1 base to trimming and J lost 0 bases, with 10 bases between them. The CDR3 is CASSQGGSSSYNEQFF. CDR3 coding DNA: TGTGCCAGCAGCCAAGGGGGGTCCAGCTCCTACAATGAGCAGTTCTTC.

The V call is TRBV7-2, the J call TRBJ2-7, with TRBD2 matching over 10 bases. The CDR3 has 16 residues. The V and J ends lost 6 bases and 4 bases, in that order; junction bases with no gene match: 12. The V gene's germline CDR1 is SGHTA and CDR2 FQGNSA. The CDR3 loop is CASSSVAGGDGYEQYF. CDR3 bases: TGTGCCAGCAGTTCCGTAGCGGGGGGCGATGGGTACGAGCAGTACTTC.

The chain recombines TRBV6-1 with TRBJ1-5; D gene ambiguous. Trimming took off 4 bases at V and 5 bases at J, with 6 bases between the two ends. Germline V gene sequence: CDR1 MNHNS, CDR2 SASEGT. There are 12 residues in the CDR3. CDR3 nucleotides: TGTGCCAGCAGTGGAACGTATCAGCCCCAGCATTTT. The encoded protein is CASSGTYQPQHF.

This clone appeared once. The J gene is TRBJ2-1, the V gene TRBV7-2, with D possibly TRBD2 on 6 matching bases. The ends were cut back, 2 bases at V and 6 bases at J, with 17 bases in the middle. This CDR3 is 16 amino acids long. Germline V gene sequence: CDR1 SGHTA, CDR2 FQGNSA. The CDR3 bases are TGTGCCAGCAGCTTAAGCTTTAAACTAGCAGGCAATGAGCAGTTCTTC. It yields the protein CASSLSFKLAGNEQFF.

The chain uses TRBV10-3 and TRBJ2-5; 10 bases line up with TRBD2. The trim removed 5 bases at V and 1 base at J, leaving 4 bases unmatched. The germline CDR1 and CDR2 sequences are ENHRY and SYGVKD. This CDR3 region has 15 residues. In nucleotides, the CDR3 is TGTGCCATCAGTATACTAGCGGGACCCCAAGAGACCCAGTACTTC. This encodes CAISILAGPQETQYF.

This sequence joins TRBV2 and TRBJ2-7; D is perhaps TRBD1 or TRBD2 (5 bases each). V lost 8 bases and J lost 2, with 16 bases in between. The CDR3 consists of 14 residues. Germline-derived CDR1 and CDR2 are SNHLY and FYNNEI. The CDR3 sequence is CASGGKGMAYEQYF. The CDR3 coding sequence is TGTGCCAGCGGAGGAAAGGGGATGGCCTACGAGCAGTACTTC.

The chain carries TRBV10-1 and TRBJ2-7; 7 bases map to TRBD2. This CDR3 is 15 amino acids long. Germline CDR1 WNHNN, CDR2 SYGVQD (reference sequence). With V trimmed by 3 bases and J by 7 bases, 12 bases remained unmatched. Here the CDR3 DNA reads TGCGCCAGCAGTGACTGGGCGGGAGATCCTAGGGAGCAGTACTTC. It yields the protein CASSDWAGDPREQYF.

A note on this clone: Other DNA variants within this sample encode the same CDR3. This chain uses TRBV5-6 with TRBJ1-1; no definite D call. V gave up 0 bases and J gave up 2 bases, with 8 bases separating them. CDR1 SGHDT and CDR2 YYEEEE come from the germline V gene. This CDR3 has 14 residues. The CDR3 DNA follows: TGTGCCAGCAGCTTGGAAGGTGTAAACACTGAAGCTTTCTTT. It encodes CASSLEGVNTEAFF.

This chain joins TRBV6-1 and TRBJ2-3; 7 bases are a match to TRBD2. This CDR3 is built from 15 residues. Trimming took 2 bases from V and 5 from J; bases not matched to a gene: 7. The V gene's germline CDR1 is MNHNS and CDR2 SASEGT. The CDR3 nucleotides are TGTGCCAGCAGTGAATCCGGGACTAAGAAAGATACGCAGTATTTT. Translating it yields CASSESGTKKDTQYF.

This sequence joins TRBV5-1 and TRBJ2-7, with no clear D. This CDR3 spans 13 amino acids. Trimming removed 0 bases at V and 0 bases at J, with 4 bases between. Germline CDR1 is SGHRS and CDR2 is YFSETQ. The CDR3 region has the DNA TGCGCCAGCAGCTTGGTCTACTCCTACGAGCAGTACTTC. This sequence encodes CASSLVYSYEQYF. The variable domain in full, with the rest retrieved from reference TRBV5-1 and TRBJ2-7, is KAGVTQTPRYLIKTRGQQVTLSCSPISGHRSVSWYQQTPGQGLQFLFEYFSETQRNKGNFPGRFSGRQFSNSRSEMNVSTLELGDSALYLCASSLVYSYEQYFGPGTRLTVT.

The CDR3 here is CASGGTRGNSPLHF. The CDR3 nucleotides are TGTGCCAGCGGGGGGACCCGGGGTAATTCACCCCTCCACTTT. The chain links TRBV6-6 to TRBJ1-6; possible D gene TRBD1, 5 bases. This CDR3 contains 14 residues. The V and J ends lost 8 bases and 6 bases respectively, with 14 bases between them. From germline, CDR1 is MNHNY and CDR2 SVGAGI (reference sequence).

The J gene is TRBJ1-4, the V gene TRBV5-5; D is uncertain. Trimming pared 4 bases from V and 3 bases from J, leaving 16 bases between. The CDR3 has 16 residues. Germline lookup yields CDR1 SGHKS and CDR2 YYEKEE (reference sequence). The CDR3 region is CASSPGPSGPNEKLFF. The CDR3 DNA reads TGTGCCAGCAGCCCTGGGCCCTCCGGACCTAATGAAAAACTGTTTTTT.

The genes are TRBV4-3 and TRBJ2-2; no definite D call. Per the germline V gene, CDR1 is LGHNA and CDR2 is YSLEER. Trimming pared 1 base from V and 1 base from J, leaving 7 bases between. The CDR3 is 15 residues long. In nucleotides, the CDR3 is TGCGCCAGCAGCCAAGCAATCCTGAACACCGGGGAGCTGTTTTTT. Translating gives CASSQAILNTGELFF.

The CDR3, as DNA: TGTGCCAGCAGCTTAGGACCTCCCACCGGGGAGCTGTTTTTT. Protein product: CASSLGPPTGELFF. This chain joins TRBV11-3 and TRBJ2-2; D is unresolved. The CDR3 covers 14 residues. Germline V gene data show CDR1 as SGHNT and CDR2 as YENEEA. V lost 1 base and J 4 bases, leaving 7 bases between the germline ends.

This sequence joins TRBV10-1 and TRBJ1-1, with unresolved D. Germline V gives CDR1 WNHNN, CDR2 SYGVQD (reference sequence). V was shortened by 6 bases and J by 5 bases, with 19 bases between the two germline ends. The CDR3 spans 15 residues. CDR3 DNA sequence: TGCGCCAGCAGGGATCCCGGGAGGTGGGAAACTGAAGCTTTCTTT. It yields the protein CASRDPGRWETEAFF.

This chain connects TRBV7-2 to TRBJ2-2, with 11 bases matching TRBD2. V lost 3 bases to trimming and J lost 7 bases; unmatched junction nucleotides: 7. Germline V gene sequence: CDR1 SGHTA, CDR2 FQGNSA. The CDR3 runs to 16 residues. CDR3 loop: CASSFMTSGTGGELFF. The DNA of the CDR3 is TGTGCCAGCAGCTTCATGACTAGCGGGACAGGCGGGGAGCTGTTTTTT.

V and J are TRBV5-1 and TRBJ1-6; weak D call: TRBD1 (6 bases). This CDR3 comprises 15 residues. The ends were cut back, 0 bases at V and 6 bases at J, with 10 bases in the middle. Germline CDR1 and CDR2: SGHRS and YFSETQ. The CDR3 coding sequence is TGCGCCAGCAGCTTGGATGGACAGAGTAATTCACCCCTCCACTTT. Its translation: CASSLDGQSNSPLHF.

The J gene is TRBJ2-2, the V gene TRBV6-1; 9 bases match TRBD1. The CDR3 is 15 amino acids. Germline trimming cut 5 bases from V and 4 bases from J; bases unmatched to any gene: 5. Germline CDR1 MNHNS, CDR2 SASEGT. In DNA, the CDR3 is TGTGCCAGCAGTACTCAGACAGGGGGCACCGGGGAGCTGTTTTTT. Protein: CASSTQTGGTGELFF.

This clone was counted between two and nine times. The chain carries TRBV5-1 and TRBJ1-6; tentatively, D is TRBD1 (6 bases). V shed 4 bases and J shed 0 bases, with 14 bases lying between them. This CDR3 contains 17 residues. Germline V gives CDR1 SGHRS, CDR2 YFSETQ. The CDR3 reads CASSPLQGSSYNSPLHF. CDR3 in DNA: TGCGCCAGCAGCCCGCTACAGGGAAGCTCCTATAATTCACCCCTCCACTTT.

This clone occurred once. V gene TRBV21-1 combines with J gene TRBJ2-7; the table's D call TRBD2 went unverified against the DNA. TRBV21-1 is a pseudogene. The CDR3 runs to 17 residues. The CDR3 is CASSIQPSGRVGYEQYF. In DNA, the CDR3 is TGTGCCAGCAGCATACAACCTAGCGGGAGAGTGGGATACGAGCAGTACTTC.

This rearrangement joins TRBV5-1 to TRBJ2-2, with 10 bases matching TRBD2. The trim removed 2 bases at V and 7 bases at J, leaving 8 bases unmatched. The CDR3 has 16 residues. CDR1 SGHRS and CDR2 YFSETQ come from the germline V gene. The CDR3 region has the DNA TGCGCCAGCAGCTTAACTCCTAGCGGGAGTGGCGGGGAGCTGTTTTTT. This gives the protein CASSLTPSGSGGELFF.

The chain uses TRBV9 and TRBJ2-7; D uncertain. In germline, CDR1 is SGDLS, CDR2 YYNGEE. The CDR3 has 14 amino acids. Trimming removed 0 bases at V and 6 bases at J, with 13 bases between. CDR3 nucleotide sequence: TGTGCCAGCAGCGTAGCCCACTCTCTTGGCGAGCAGTACTTC. It is translated as CASSVAHSLGEQYF.

The chain couples TRBV19 to TRBJ1-6; TRBD1 might be the D (6 bases). V lost 9 bases, J lost 0 bases, and 21 bases lay in between. CDR1 LNHDA and CDR2 SQIVND come from the germline V gene (reference sequence). The CDR3 length is 18 residues. CDR3 protein: CASRQDTKISSYNSPLHF. In DNA form, the CDR3 reads TGTGCCAGCAGACAGGACACGAAAATAAGCTCCTATAATTCACCCCTCCACTTT.

The V and J genes are TRBV19 and TRBJ2-7; D may be TRBD1 (6 bases). The CDR3 has 12 amino acids. Per the germline V gene, CDR1 is LNHDA and CDR2 is SQIVND (reference sequence). V lost 6 bases, J lost 7 bases, and 13 bases lay in between. CDR3 region: CASSTRGSEQYF. In nucleotides, the CDR3 is TGTGCCAGTAGCACCAGGGGTTCGGAGCAGTACTTC.

This chain joins TRBV7-6 and TRBJ2-2; D is undetermined. Germline CDR1 SGHVS, CDR2 FNYEAQ. This CDR3 has 16 amino acids. Trimming pared 1 base from V and 6 bases from J, leaving 15 bases between. Here the CDR3 DNA reads TGTGCCAGCAGCTTAGTACCAGAGGTTCGTGCCGGGGAGCTGTTTTTT. The encoded protein is CASSLVPEVRAGELFF. The full variable domain, with the rest looked up from reference TRBV7-6 and TRBJ2-2, is GAGVSQSPRYKVTKRGQDVALRCDPISGHVSLYWYRQALGQGPEFLTYFNYEAQQDKSGLPNDRFSAERPEGSISTLTIQRTEQRDSAMYRCASSLVPEVRAGELFFGEGSRLTVL.